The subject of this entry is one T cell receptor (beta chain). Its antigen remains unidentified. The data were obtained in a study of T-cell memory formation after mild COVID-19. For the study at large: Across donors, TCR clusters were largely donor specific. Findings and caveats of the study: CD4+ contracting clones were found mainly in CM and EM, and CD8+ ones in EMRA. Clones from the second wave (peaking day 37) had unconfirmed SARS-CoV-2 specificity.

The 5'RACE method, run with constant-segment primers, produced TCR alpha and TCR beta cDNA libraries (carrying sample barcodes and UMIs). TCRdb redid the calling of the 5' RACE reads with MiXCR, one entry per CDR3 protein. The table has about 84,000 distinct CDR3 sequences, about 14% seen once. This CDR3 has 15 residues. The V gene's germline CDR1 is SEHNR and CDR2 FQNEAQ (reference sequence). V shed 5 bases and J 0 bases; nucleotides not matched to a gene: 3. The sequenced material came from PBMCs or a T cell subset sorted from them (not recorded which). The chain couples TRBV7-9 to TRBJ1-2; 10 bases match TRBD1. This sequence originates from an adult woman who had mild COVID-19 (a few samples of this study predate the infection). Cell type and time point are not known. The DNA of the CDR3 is TGTGCCAGCAGCCGACAGGGGGCTGCTAACTATGGCTACACCTTC. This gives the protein CASSRQGAANYGYTF.